Listed below are T cell receptor beta chains from one sample, sequenced in a study of cytomegalovirus exposure and HLA in healthy donors. Sequencing was performed with immunoSEQ multiplex PCR; in TCRdb, only in-frame clones are kept and a portion is missing. The sample lists about 160,000 clones, roughly 75% occurring once. Sequenced material: PBMCs. These receptors were taken from a female donor in good health and CMV-seronegative. CDR3s include the opening cysteine and the closing phenylalanine or tryptophan. D genes are given only for firm matches. The size of a clone is reported for some rows only, either as once, few or many, or as a class for expanded clones.

CDR3 DNA: TGTGCCAGCAGCGTAGCGACTAGTGGGGAGACCCAGTACTTC
CDR3 protein: CASSVATSGETQYF
V gene: TRBV9
clone size: NA
D gene: NA
J gene: TRBJ2-5

CDR3 DNA: TGTGCCAGCAGTATCCCTAGCGCCCAAGAGACCCAGTACTTC
CDR3 protein: CASSIPSAQETQYF
V gene: TRBV28
clone size: NA
D gene: NA
J gene: TRBJ2-5

CDR3 DNA: TGTGCCAGTAACAGACGTGGCTACGAGCAGTACTTC
CDR3 protein: CASNRRGYEQYF
V gene: TRBV13
clone size: once
D gene: NA
J gene: TRBJ2-7

CDR3 DNA: TGTGCCACCAGCAGGCCTGGGGCCTTGAACACTGAAGCTTTCTTT
CDR3 protein: CATSRPGALNTEAFF
V gene: TRBV15
clone size: NA
D gene: NA
J gene: TRBJ1-1

CDR3 DNA: TGTGCCAGCTCACCCAGATCCGGGACAGGGGCTTTCAACTATGGCTACACCTTC
CDR3 protein: CASSPRSGTGAFNYGYTF
V gene: TRBV18
clone size: few
D gene: TRBD1
J gene: TRBJ1-2

CDR3 DNA: TGTGCCAGCAGCGTAGGAGAACGGGAGCAGTTCTTC
CDR3 protein: CASSVGEREQFF
V gene: TRBV9
clone size: NA
D gene: NA
J gene: TRBJ2-1

CDR3 DNA: TGTGCCAGCAGTTCAGGGGCAGGGGCCCACGAGCAGTACTTC
CDR3 protein: CASSSGAGAHEQYF
V gene: TRBV27
clone size: NA
D gene: NA
J gene: TRBJ2-7

CDR3 DNA: TGTGCCAGTAGCCCGGGGGGCTCCTACGAGCAGTACTTC
CDR3 protein: CASSPGGSYEQYF
V gene: TRBV19
clone size: few
D gene: TRBD2
J gene: TRBJ2-7

CDR3 DNA: TGCGCCAGCGAGAGAGCTGGGACAGGGAATTCACCCCTCCACTTT
CDR3 protein: CASERAGTGNSPLHF
V gene: TRBV5-1
clone size: NA
D gene: TRBD1
J gene: TRBJ1-6

CDR3 DNA: TGTGCCAGCAGCTTTGGCGGGGGGCACTCTGGGGCCAACGTCCTGACTTTC
CDR3 protein: CASSFGGGHSGANVLTF
V gene: TRBV7-9
clone size: few
D gene: TRBD2
J gene: TRBJ2-6

CDR3 DNA: TGTGCCAGCAGTTATGGGCAGGGGCACTCCTACGAGCAGTACTTC
CDR3 protein: CASSYGQGHSYEQYF
V gene: TRBV6-6
clone size: few
D gene: NA
J gene: TRBJ2-7

CDR3 DNA: TGTGCCAGCAGCTCAGGACAGGTTCGGAACACTGAAGCTTTCTTT
CDR3 protein: CASSSGQVRNTEAFF
V gene: TRBV5-6
clone size: NA
D gene: TRBD1
J gene: TRBJ1-1

CDR3 DNA: TGTGCCAGCGCAAGAGATGAGACCCAGTACTTC
CDR3 protein: CASARDETQYF
V gene: TRBV7-9
clone size: NA
D gene: NA
J gene: TRBJ2-5

CDR3 DNA: TGTGCCAGCAGGTGGAGCAGGGACTCCTACGAGCAGTACTTC
CDR3 protein: CASRWSRDSYEQYF
V gene: TRBV6-5
clone size: NA
D gene: NA
J gene: TRBJ2-7

CDR3 DNA: TGTGCCAGCAGCTCGTCGACAGGGGGCAGAAATCAGCCCCAGCATTTT
CDR3 protein: CASSSSTGGRNQPQHF
V gene: TRBV7-8
clone size: NA
D gene: TRBD1
J gene: TRBJ1-5

CDR3 DNA: TGTGCCCTTGAAGAGACCCAGTACTTC
CDR3 protein: CALEETQYF
V gene: TRBV7-9
clone size: once
D gene: NA
J gene: TRBJ2-5

CDR3 DNA: TGTGCCAGCAGTTTATCGAAGGGGGCGGACTATGGCTACACCTTC
CDR3 protein: CASSLSKGADYGYTF
V gene: TRBV27
clone size: NA
D gene: TRBD1
J gene: TRBJ1-2

CDR3 DNA: TGTGCCAGCAGCTTACCGGGACTAGCGGGAGGGGGTTTCACCGGGGAGCTGTTTTTT
CDR3 protein: CASSLPGLAGGGFTGELFF
V gene: TRBV7-8
clone size: NA
D gene: TRBD2
J gene: TRBJ2-2

CDR3 DNA: TGTGCCAGCAGCAACCAGGGCACTCATGGTGAAAAACTGTTTTTT
CDR3 protein: CASSNQGTHGEKLFF
V gene: TRBV21-1
clone size: NA
D gene: NA
J gene: TRBJ1-4

CDR3 DNA: TGTGCCTGGAGTGTACGACAGTCAGGGGGCAATCAGCCCCAGCATTTT
CDR3 protein: CAWSVRQSGGNQPQHF
V gene: TRBV30
clone size: NA
D gene: NA
J gene: TRBJ1-5

CDR3 DNA: TGTGCCAGCAGCCACTACAATCAGCCCCAGCATTTT
CDR3 protein: CASSHYNQPQHF
V gene: TRBV7-9
clone size: NA
D gene: NA
J gene: TRBJ1-5

CDR3 DNA: TGTGCCAGCACCAGAGCGGGAGCCTACAATGAGCAGTTCTTC
CDR3 protein: CASTRAGAYNEQFF
V gene: TRBV6-5
clone size: NA
D gene: TRBD2
J gene: TRBJ2-1

CDR3 DNA: TGTGCCAGCAGCGTAGCAATCTCCGGGGGGGGCACAGATACGCAGTATTTT
CDR3 protein: CASSVAISGGGTDTQYF
V gene: TRBV9
clone size: NA
D gene: TRBD2
J gene: TRBJ2-3

CDR3 DNA: TGTGCCAGCAGTTACTCCTCGGGACAGGGCAGCGAGACCCAGTACTTC
CDR3 protein: CASSYSSGQGSETQYF
V gene: TRBV6-5
clone size: once
D gene: TRBD1
J gene: TRBJ2-5

CDR3 DNA: TGCGCCAGCAGCCAGCGGGGACCCGTCGATACGCAGTATTTT
CDR3 protein: CASSQRGPVDTQYF
V gene: TRBV4-3
clone size: NA
D gene: NA
J gene: TRBJ2-3

CDR3 DNA: TGTGCCAGCTCGGGCCAGGGGAACACTGAAGCTTTCTTT
CDR3 protein: CASSGQGNTEAFF
V gene: TRBV18
clone size: NA
D gene: NA
J gene: TRBJ1-1

CDR3 DNA: TGTGCCAGCAGCTTCCCCTCGTCCCTGAACACTGAAGCTTTCTTT
CDR3 protein: CASSFPSSLNTEAFF
V gene: TRBV5-5
clone size: NA
D gene: NA
J gene: TRBJ1-1

CDR3 DNA: TGTGCCAGCAGTTTATCCCACAACTCCTACGAGCAGTACTTC
CDR3 protein: CASSLSHNSYEQYF
V gene: TRBV27
clone size: NA
D gene: NA
J gene: TRBJ2-7

CDR3 DNA: TGTGCCAGCTCACCTGATTACAGGGGCTCGCAAGAGACCCAGTACTTC
CDR3 protein: CASSPDYRGSQETQYF
V gene: TRBV18
clone size: few
D gene: TRBD1
J gene: TRBJ2-5

CDR3 DNA: TGTGCCAGTAGTATAGATCCAGGGGGTTGGGGCACTGAAGCTTTCTTT
CDR3 protein: CASSIDPGGWGTEAFF
V gene: TRBV19
clone size: once
D gene: TRBD1
J gene: TRBJ1-1

CDR3 DNA: TGTGCCAGCAGCAACTCAGGGGTAGGAGGCTACACCTTC
CDR3 protein: CASSNSGVGGYTF
V gene: TRBV6-5
clone size: NA
D gene: NA
J gene: TRBJ1-2

CDR3 DNA: TGCGCCAGCAGTCGGCAGGGCTGGGAGCAGTACTTC
CDR3 protein: CASSRQGWEQYF
V gene: TRBV5-1
clone size: NA
D gene: NA
J gene: TRBJ2-7

CDR3 DNA: TGCGCCAGCAGCTTGGGAGGCAGGGTCGGGACCGGGGAGCTGTTTTTT
CDR3 protein: CASSLGGRVGTGELFF
V gene: TRBV5-1
clone size: NA
D gene: NA
J gene: TRBJ2-2

CDR3 DNA: TGTGCCAGCAGCTCCAGAGGGACAGGGGGCCCAACATACGGGGAGCTGTTTTTT
CDR3 protein: CASSSRGTGGPTYGELFF
V gene: TRBV7-9
clone size: NA
D gene: TRBD1
J gene: TRBJ2-2

CDR3 DNA: TGTGCCAGCAGTGAGACTAGGCGGGCGGGGGGTCAGCCCCAGCATTTT
CDR3 protein: CASSETRRAGGQPQHF
V gene: TRBV6-1
clone size: NA
D gene: NA
J gene: TRBJ1-5

CDR3 DNA: TGTGCCAGTAGTGAGGCCTACGAGCAGTACTTC
CDR3 protein: CASSEAYEQYF
V gene: TRBV19
clone size: NA
D gene: NA
J gene: TRBJ2-7

CDR3 DNA: TGCGCCAGCAGCTTGGCGGCACCCGACTCTAACTATGGCTACACCTTC
CDR3 protein: CASSLAAPDSNYGYTF
V gene: TRBV5-1
clone size: NA
D gene: NA
J gene: TRBJ1-2

CDR3 DNA: TGCGCCACCCTCGGAGGGGCTTTTGACACTGAAGCTTTCTTT
CDR3 protein: CATLGGAFDTEAFF
V gene: TRBV4-1
clone size: NA
D gene: NA
J gene: TRBJ1-1

CDR3 DNA: TGTGCCAGCAGCGTAAGGGGACTAGCGGGGCACAATGAGCAGTTCTTC
CDR3 protein: CASSVRGLAGHNEQFF
V gene: TRBV9
clone size: NA
D gene: TRBD2
J gene: TRBJ2-1

CDR3 DNA: TGTGCCAGCAGTCCCGGGACTAGCGGGGGGTCTAGCTCCTACGAGCAGTACTTC
CDR3 protein: CASSPGTSGGSSSYEQYF
V gene: TRBV27
clone size: NA
D gene: TRBD2
J gene: TRBJ2-7

CDR3 DNA: TGTGCCTGGGGCCGGGGCTCCTACGAGCAGTACTTC
CDR3 protein: CAWGRGSYEQYF
V gene: TRBV30
clone size: NA
D gene: NA
J gene: TRBJ2-7

CDR3 DNA: TGTGCCAGCAGCGTCGGGACAGGGGGCGCGGAGACCCAGTACTTC
CDR3 protein: CASSVGTGGAETQYF
V gene: TRBV9
clone size: few
D gene: TRBD1
J gene: TRBJ2-5

CDR3 DNA: TGTGCCAGTAGTCCACAGGGGATCTATAATTCACCCCTCCACTTT
CDR3 protein: CASSPQGIYNSPLHF
V gene: TRBV19
clone size: NA
D gene: TRBD1
J gene: TRBJ1-6

CDR3 DNA: TGTGCCAGCAGTCCCCAGTATAGCAATCAGCCCCAGCATTTT
CDR3 protein: CASSPQYSNQPQHF
V gene: TRBV28
clone size: NA
D gene: NA
J gene: TRBJ1-5

CDR3 DNA: TGTGCCAGCAGGCCGGGGGGCACAGATACGCAGTATTTT
CDR3 protein: CASRPGGTDTQYF
V gene: TRBV2
clone size: NA
D gene: NA
J gene: TRBJ2-3

CDR3 DNA: TGTGCCAGCAGCCCGGACAGGGTGGCTAATGAAAAACTGTTTTTT
CDR3 protein: CASSPDRVANEKLFF
V gene: TRBV7-9
clone size: NA
D gene: TRBD1
J gene: TRBJ1-4

CDR3 DNA: TGTGCCATCAGTGAAGGCAGGGCAGAGACAGATACGCAGTATTTT
CDR3 protein: CAISEGRAETDTQYF
V gene: TRBV10-3
clone size: NA
D gene: NA
J gene: TRBJ2-3

CDR3 DNA: TGTGCCAGCAGCCAAGTCTTATCTGGAAACACCATATATTTT
CDR3 protein: CASSQVLSGNTIYF
V gene: TRBV14
clone size: once
D gene: NA
J gene: TRBJ1-3

CDR3 DNA: TGTGCCAGCAGCTTGGCCATGGGGACAGGGGGCTGGGAGCAGTACTTC
CDR3 protein: CASSLAMGTGGWEQYF
V gene: TRBV5-6
clone size: few
D gene: TRBD1
J gene: TRBJ2-7

CDR3 DNA: TGTGCCAGCAGCTTAAGTGATGGCAAGCAGTACTTC
CDR3 protein: CASSLSDGKQYF
V gene: TRBV7-3
clone size: NA
D gene: NA
J gene: TRBJ2-7

CDR3 DNA: TGTGCCAGCAGCTTACTAGGGGGCTACGAGCAGTACTTC
CDR3 protein: CASSLLGGYEQYF
V gene: TRBV7-9
clone size: NA
D gene: NA
J gene: TRBJ2-7

CDR3 DNA: TGTGCCAGCAGCTTTAGAGGGTCCCGACTAGCCAAAAACATTCAGTACTTC
CDR3 protein: CASSFRGSRLAKNIQYF
V gene: TRBV5-6
clone size: NA
D gene: NA
J gene: TRBJ2-4

CDR3 DNA: TGTGCCAGCAGTGAAGTGGGGGTGGGGGACAGGTCCTACGAGCAGTACTTC
CDR3 protein: CASSEVGVGDRSYEQYF
V gene: TRBV2
clone size: NA
D gene: TRBD1
J gene: TRBJ2-7

CDR3 DNA: TGTGCCAGCAGCCTGGGCAGTAGCGTCATCACCGGGGAGCTGTTTTTT
CDR3 protein: CASSLGSSVITGELFF
V gene: TRBV7-2
clone size: NA
D gene: NA
J gene: TRBJ2-2

CDR3 DNA: TGTGCCAGCAGCCTGCGGGGACGCCTTAACACCGGGGAGCTGTTTTTT
CDR3 protein: CASSLRGRLNTGELFF
V gene: TRBV7-2
clone size: few
D gene: NA
J gene: TRBJ2-2